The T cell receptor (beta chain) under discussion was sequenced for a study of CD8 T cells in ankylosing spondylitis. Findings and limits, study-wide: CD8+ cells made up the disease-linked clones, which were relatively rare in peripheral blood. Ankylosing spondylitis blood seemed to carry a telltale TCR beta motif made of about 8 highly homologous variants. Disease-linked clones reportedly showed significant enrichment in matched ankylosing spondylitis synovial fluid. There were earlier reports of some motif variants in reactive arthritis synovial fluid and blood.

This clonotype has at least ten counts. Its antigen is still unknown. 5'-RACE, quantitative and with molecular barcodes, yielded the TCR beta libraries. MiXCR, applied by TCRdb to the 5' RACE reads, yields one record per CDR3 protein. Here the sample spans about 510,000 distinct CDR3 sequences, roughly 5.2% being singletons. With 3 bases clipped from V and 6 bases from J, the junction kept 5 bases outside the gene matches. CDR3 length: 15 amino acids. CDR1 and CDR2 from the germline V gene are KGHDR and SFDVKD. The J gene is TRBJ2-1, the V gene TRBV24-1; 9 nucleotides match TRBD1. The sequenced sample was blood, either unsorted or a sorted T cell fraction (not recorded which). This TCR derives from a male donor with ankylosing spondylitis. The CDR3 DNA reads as TGTGCCACCAGTGATATTAGGGACAGGGCCAATGAGCAGTTCTTC. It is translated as CATSDIRDRANEQFF.